Listed here are 19 T cell receptor beta chains from one sample, sequenced in a study of cytomegalovirus exposure and HLA in healthy donors. PCR involved 60 Vbeta and 13 Jbeta primers. Clones were sequenced by immunoSEQ multiplex PCR, and TCRdb holds only the in-frame ones, with some missing. Altogether about 190,000 clones are present, about 84% being singletons, with the ten largest covering roughly 14%. The specimen was PBMCs. These receptor sequences come from a woman in her twenties or thirties in good health and CMV-seropositive.

The sample holds one count of this clone. The chain combines TRBV10-1 with TRBJ1-6; D unclear. This CDR3 has 13 residues. V was clipped by 6 bases and J by 3 bases, with 6 bases between them. Germline V lookup: CDR1 WNHNN, CDR2 SYGVQD (reference sequence). This CDR3 reads CASRADYNSPLHF. The CDR3 nucleotides read TGCGCCAGCAGGGCGGACTATAATTCACCCCTCCACTTT.

This clone was picked up one time. The V gene is TRBV4-1, the J gene TRBJ2-1; tentative D call: TRBD2 (6 bases). Germline CDR1 is MGHRA and CDR2 is YSYEKL. Trimming pared 1 base from V and 1 base from J, leaving 14 bases between. The CDR3 covers 17 residues. Here the CDR3 reads CASSQVRGAGSYNEQFF. The CDR3 region has the DNA TGCGCCAGCAGCCAAGTTCGTGGGGCGGGATCCTACAATGAGCAGTTCTTC.

This rearrangement joins TRBV19 to TRBJ2-7; perhaps TRBD1 as D (7 bases). V was shortened by 5 bases and J by 7 bases, with 15 bases between the two germline ends. The length of the CDR3 is 13 residues. The germline V gene encodes CDR1 LNHDA and CDR2 SQIVND (reference sequence). The CDR3 is CASSVKQGREQYF. The CDR3 DNA follows: TGTGCCAGTAGTGTAAAACAGGGGAGGGAGCAGTACTTC.

The J gene is TRBJ1-2, the V gene TRBV9, with 8 bases aligning to TRBD1. The CDR3 runs to 15 residues. V was pared by 4 bases and J by 3 bases, with 8 bases of the junction left unmatched. CDR1 and CDR2 (germline): SGDLS, YYNGEE. For the CDR3, the DNA is TGTGCCAGCAGCCCAGGGGGCATCTTTTACTATGGCTACACCTTC. Protein: CASSPGGIFYYGYTF.

This clone turned up a few times. The chain is built from TRBV11-2 and TRBJ2-3, with TRBD2 identical over 10 bases. V lost 1 base, J lost 6 bases, and 4 bases stayed unmatched. CDR3 length: 15 amino acids. The germline V gene encodes CDR1 SGHAT and CDR2 FQNNGV. CDR3 DNA: TGTGCCAGCAGCTTAGGGGGGACTAGCGTTGATACGCAGTATTTT. Protein sequence: CASSLGGTSVDTQYF.

The rearrangement joins TRBV30 to TRBJ2-3; D is possibly TRBD1 (6 bases). V was cut by 3 bases and J by 0 bases, with 13 bases left in between. This CDR3 has 15 amino acids. Germline assignment: CDR1 GTSNPN and CDR2 SVGIG (reference sequence). CDR3: CAWRQGTTSTDTQYF. CDR3 bases: TGTGCCTGGAGACAGGGAACGACTAGCACAGATACGCAGTATTTT.

Note on this clone: One end of the junction is discordant with germline, which a read error may explain. The chain couples TRBV28 to TRBJ1-1; 9 bases map to TRBD1. The CDR3 runs 15 residues. Per the germline V gene, CDR1 is MDHEN and CDR2 is SYDVKM. The CDR3 bases are TGTGCCAGCAGTTCCCCCGGGACAGGGAACGCTGAAGCTTTCTTT. This gives the protein CASSSPGTGNAEAFF.

In its sample, this clone was seen a few times. V usage is TRBV20-1 and J usage is TRBJ1-1; D ambiguous. The CDR3 length is 9 residues. The ends were cut back, 6 bases at V and 7 bases at J, with 6 bases in the middle. Germline-derived CDR1 and CDR2 are DFQATT and SNEGSKA (reference sequence). CDR3 in DNA: TGCAGTGCCAATTTTGAAGCTTTCTTT. Translated: CSANFEAFF.

The chain joins TRBV11-3 to TRBJ2-7; D gene unclear. CDR1 and CDR2 (germline): SGHNT, YENEEA. V was trimmed by 2 bases and J by 7 bases, leaving 18 bases between them. CDR3 length: 15 residues. The CDR3 region has the DNA TGTGCCAGCAGCTTACAAAGTTCGGGTCCTAGTGAGCAGTACTTC. Translating it yields CASSLQSSGPSEQYF. Drawing the rest from reference TRBV11-3 and TRBJ2-7, the complete variable domain is EAGVVQSPRYKIIEKKQPVAFWCNPISGHNTLYWYLQNLGQGPELLIRYENEEAVDDSQLPKDRFSAERLKGVDSTLKIQPAELGDSAVYLCASSLQSSGPSEQYFGPGTRLTVT.

The V and J genes are TRBV7-2 and TRBJ2-6; D unclear. Trimming removed 6 bases at V and 0 bases at J, with 12 bases between. The germline CDR1 and CDR2 sequences are SGHTA and FQGNSA. CDR3 length equals 16 residues. The CDR3 DNA sequence: TGTGCCAGCAGTTATAATCCCTTCTCTGGGGCCAACGTCCTGACTTTC. This translates into CASSYNPFSGANVLTF.

V is TRBV19 and J is TRBJ2-7; D is possibly TRBD1 (6 bases). Trimming took off 6 bases at V and 0 bases at J, with 12 bases between the two ends. The germline gives CDR1 LNHDA, CDR2 SQIVND (reference sequence). CDR3 length: 14 amino acids. The CDR3: CASRVNRDSYEQYF. The CDR3 DNA reads as TGTGCCAGTAGGGTGAACAGGGACTCCTACGAGCAGTACTTC.

This clone was seen more than once but under ten times. This rearrangement joins TRBV6-6 to TRBJ1-5; D not certain. Germline CDR1 reads MNHNY; CDR2 reads SVGAGI (reference sequence). Trimming removed 5 bases from V and 11 bases from J, with 13 bases in between. The CDR3 consists of 12 residues. As DNA, the CDR3 is TGTGCCAGCAGTCTACCCGGAGGTGCCCAGCATTTT. Translated, it gives CASSLPGGAQHF.

The chain carries TRBV27 and TRBJ1-6; the D gene is possibly TRBD1 (5 bases). V was shortened by 2 bases and J by 9 bases, with 20 bases between the two germline ends. The CDR3 length is 17 residues. The germline V gene has CDR1 MNHEY and CDR2 SMNVEV (reference sequence). The CDR3 DNA reads TGTGCCAGCAGTTTAAAGCCAGGCCAAGGGACTTCTTCACCCCTCCACTTT. This encodes CASSLKPGQGTSSPLHF.

V gene TRBV5-1 combines with J gene TRBJ2-6; a weak D match, TRBD1 (5 bases). Trimming took off 0 bases at V and 4 bases at J, with 11 bases between the two ends. The V gene's germline CDR1 is SGHRS and CDR2 YFSETQ. The CDR3 has 16 amino acids. The CDR3 DNA sequence: TGCGCCAGCAGCTTGGGTACAGGCTCCGGGGCCAACGTCCTGACTTTC. It specifies CASSLGTGSGANVLTF.

The V and J genes are TRBV11-3 and TRBJ2-1; 8 bases align to TRBD1. V gave up 5 bases and J gave up 16 bases; unmatched junction bases: 13. There are 13 residues in the CDR3. Germline V CDR1 and CDR2: SGHNT, YENEEA. CDR3 bases: TGTGCCAGCAGCCGAGGACCCGGACAGGGTTCCTTCTTC. This gives the protein CASSRGPGQGSFF.

The rearrangement joins TRBV30 to TRBJ1-6, with TRBD1 as a possible D gene (6 bases). The CDR3 covers 13 residues. CDR1 and CDR2 (germline): GTSNPN, SVGIG (reference sequence). The V and J ends lost 2 bases and 10 bases respectively, with 12 bases between them. CDR3 residues: CAWSHRQVSPLHF. In DNA form, the CDR3 reads TGTGCCTGGAGTCACCGACAGGTATCACCCCTCCACTTT.

The chain links TRBV5-8 to TRBJ1-3; D unclear. Germline CDR1 and CDR2: SGHTS and YDEGEE. The CDR3 is made up of 16 amino acids. V lost 4 bases, J lost 0 bases, and 14 bases lay in between. CDR3 loop: CASSASRPVSGNTIYF. The CDR3 DNA reads TGTGCCAGCAGCGCCTCCCGTCCGGTCTCTGGAAACACCATATATTTT.

This clone was seen a handful of times. This chain links TRBV19 with TRBJ1-2; the D is unclear. V shed 4 bases and J shed 4 bases, with 10 bases lying between them. CDR1 is LNHDA and CDR2 is SQIVND in the germline V gene (reference sequence). The CDR3 sequence is 13 residues long. Written as DNA, the CDR3 is TGTGCCAGTAGTACGACAAACAGCTATGGCTACACCTTC. Encoded protein: CASSTTNSYGYTF.

This clone has a handful of counts. The CDR3 coding sequence is TGTGCCAGCAGCCCCCGGGTAGCGGGAGTTCGGAATGAGCAGTTCTTC. It encodes CASSPRVAGVRNEQFF. The J gene is TRBJ2-1, the V gene TRBV11-3; 9 bases are shared with TRBD2. The CDR3 is 16 amino acids. The germline V gene encodes CDR1 SGHNT and CDR2 YENEEA. The trim removed 5 bases at V and 7 bases at J, leaving 12 bases unmatched.